This T cell receptor (beta chain) stems from a study of cytomegalovirus exposure and HLA in healthy donors. Study outcomes and limitations: In a later analysis, TCR association rates varied by HLA locus: DRB1 most, HLA-C fewest. Clonal expansion was found to be greater in HLA-associated TCR beta chains than in equally common others in a later analysis.

CDR1 and CDR2 from the germline V gene are MNHEY and SVGAGI. The CDR3 spans 15 residues. J gave up 1 base and V 6 bases, and 7 bases lay outside the gene matches. PCR involved 60 Vbeta and 13 Jbeta primers. Sequenced by immunoSEQ multiplex PCR; TCRdb stores in-frame clones only, minus some. The sample contains roughly 150,000 clones, around two thirds of which appear only once. On this clone itself: Its antigen is undetermined.

The sample comprised PBMCs. The V gene is TRBV6-5, the J gene TRBJ2-5; 8 bases agree with TRBD1. This TCR came from a man aged 25 to 40 in good health and CMV-seropositive. CDR3 in amino acids: CASSRTGISQETQYF. CDR3 nucleotides: TGTGCCAGCAGCCGGACAGGGATAAGCCAAGAGACCCAGTACTTC.